A single sample gave rise to the 20 T cell receptor beta chains below, sequenced in a study of CD8 T cells in Susac syndrome. Reverse transcription of roughly 0.45 to 1 ug RNA used random hexamers. MiXCR, applied by TCRdb to the immunoSEQ multiplex PCR reads, yields one record per CDR3 protein. Of about 400,000 distinct CDR3 sequences detected, approximately 85% appear once; the ten largest clones hold under 0.15%. Sample: CD8+ T cells from PBMCs. The origin of the receptors is a human donor with multiple sclerosis.

The V and J genes are TRBV29-1 and TRBJ2-1; D is possibly TRBD1 (5 bases). CDR1 and CDR2 from the germline V gene are SQVTM and ANQGSEA. The CDR3 sequence is 12 residues long. Trimming removed 5 bases at V and 10 bases at J, with 15 bases between. The chain's CDR3 is CSVLSGSGEQFF. CDR3 nucleotide sequence: TGCAGCGTTCTATCAGGGTCTGGGGAGCAGTTCTTC.

This rearrangement joins TRBV4-1 to TRBJ2-1; no firm D call. Looked up from germline, CDR1 is MGHRA and CDR2 is YSYEKL. Trimming pared 0 bases from V and 0 bases from J, leaving 6 bases between. The CDR3 covers 15 residues. CDR3 DNA sequence: TGCGCCAGCAGCCAAGATAAGGACTCCTACAATGAGCAGTTCTTC. Protein product: CASSQDKDSYNEQFF.

The J gene is TRBJ2-1, the V gene TRBV10-1, with no clear D. The V gene lost 7 bases and the J gene lost 0 bases, with 13 bases spanning the gap. In germline, CDR1 is WNHNN, CDR2 SYGVQD (reference sequence). The CDR3 is made up of 15 amino acids. The CDR3 DNA is TGCGCCAGCATGTATGTGAAGAGCTCCTACAATGAGCAGTTCTTC. Translation gives CASMYVKSSYNEQFF.

This clonotype was detected a few times. The gene calls are TRBV10-3 and TRBJ1-1; 8 nucleotides line up with TRBD1. The CDR3 is made up of 12 amino acids. Losses at the gene ends were 10 bases for V and 4 bases for J; bases not matched to a gene: 5. CDR1 is ENHRY, CDR2 SYGVKD, per germline. CDR3 protein: CATGGGSTEAFF. CDR3 nucleotide sequence: TGTGCCACAGGGGGCGGGAGCACTGAAGCTTTCTTT.

The rearrangement joins TRBV4-1 to TRBJ2-7; D unresolved. Germline assignment: CDR1 MGHRA and CDR2 YSYEKL. The ends were cut back, 0 bases at V and 3 bases at J, with 9 bases in the middle. The CDR3 totals 14 residues. The CDR3 coding sequence is TGCGCCAGCAGCCAAGATGAAACCGTCTACGAGCAGTACTTC. Encoded protein: CASSQDETVYEQYF.

The V and J genes are TRBV20-1 and TRBJ2-7, with D unclear. V was clipped by 0 bases and J by 0 bases, with 12 bases between them. The V gene's germline CDR1 is DFQATT and CDR2 SNEGSKA (reference sequence). The length of the CDR3 is 15 residues. DNA for the CDR3: TGCAGTGCTAGAGATAAGGAGTCCCTCTCCTACGAGCAGTACTTC. This codes for CSARDKESLSYEQYF.

This sequence joins TRBV11-3 and TRBJ2-3; D remains unclear. Germline V gene sequence: CDR1 SGHNT, CDR2 YENEEA. This CDR3 is 13 amino acids long. The germline V and J ends were trimmed by 0 bases and 6 bases, with 7 bases remaining between them. The CDR3 coding sequence is TGTGCCAGCAGCTTAGATATCCGGGATACGCAGTATTTT. This sequence encodes CASSLDIRDTQYF. Supplemented by reference TRBV11-3 and TRBJ2-3, the full variable domain reads EAGVVQSPRYKIIEKKQPVAFWCNPISGHNTLYWYLQNLGQGPELLIRYENEEAVDDSQLPKDRFSAERLKGVDSTLKIQPAELGDSAVYLCASSLDIRDTQYFGPGTRLTVL.

The V and J genes are TRBV7-9 and TRBJ2-3; D unresolved. This CDR3 region has 16 residues. Germline CDR1 reads SEHNR; CDR2 reads FQNEAQ (reference sequence). The V end was cut by 2 bases, the J end by 0 bases, with 12 bases between. The CDR3 DNA reads as TGTGCCAGCAGCTTAATTTCAGAAACTAGCACAGATACGCAGTATTTT. Amino acids: CASSLISETSTDTQYF.

The chain joins TRBV10-3 to TRBJ2-2; TRBD1 or TRBD2 may be the D gene (5 bases each). Germline CDR1 ENHRY, CDR2 SYGVKD. V was trimmed by 9 bases and J by 3 bases, leaving 8 bases between them. The CDR3 consists of 12 residues. The CDR3 DNA is TGTGCCATTCGGGGCGACACCGGGGAGCTGTTTTTT. Amino acids: CAIRGDTGELFF.

The chain combines TRBV19 with TRBJ1-1; D gene uncertain. This CDR3 spans 13 amino acids. V lost 0 bases to trimming and J lost 4 bases, with 6 bases between them. CDR1 and CDR2 from the germline V gene are LNHDA and SQIVND (reference sequence). Here the CDR3 reads CASSIDLVTEAFF. DNA for the CDR3: TGTGCCAGTAGTATAGATCTGGTCACTGAAGCTTTCTTT.

The rearrangement uses TRBV4-1 and TRBJ1-3; D unresolved. In germline, CDR1 is MGHRA, CDR2 YSYEKL. The CDR3 runs to 17 residues. With 4 bases removed from V and 0 bases from J, the gap between germline ends came to 16 bases. DNA of the CDR3: TGCGCCAGCAGCCCGGTCCCGGGTCCAAGCTCTGGAAACACCATATATTTT. Translation: CASSPVPGPSSGNTIYF.

This clonotype came up a few times. The V call is TRBV30, the J call TRBJ2-7; 9 bases agree with TRBD1. This CDR3 has 15 amino acids. The junction had 9 bases not matched to a gene; V was cut back by 2 bases and J by 4 bases. CDR1 is GTSNPN, CDR2 SVGIG, per germline (reference sequence). This chain's CDR3 is CAWSKTGGRSYEQYF. The CDR3 nucleotides read TGTGCCTGGAGTAAGACAGGGGGTCGGTCTTACGAGCAGTACTTC.

The V and J genes are TRBV6-2 or TRBV6-3 and TRBJ2-3, with D perhaps TRBD1 or TRBD2 (5 bases each). From germline, CDR1 is MNHEY and CDR2 SVGEGT. The ends were cut back, 6 bases at V and 0 bases at J, with 7 bases in the middle. The CDR3 covers 13 residues. In DNA form, the CDR3 reads TGTGCCAGCAGATGGGACAGCACAGATACGCAGTATTTT. Encoded protein: CASRWDSTDTQYF.

The chain uses TRBV27 and TRBJ2-5; TRBD2 aligns across 7 bases. The CDR3 runs to 15 residues. V was pared by 0 bases and J by 4 bases, with 5 bases of the junction left unmatched. Per germline, CDR1 MNHEY and CDR2 SMNVEV (reference sequence). The CDR3 sequence: CASSLSSGRVETQYF. CDR3 bases: TGTGCCAGCAGTTTATCTTCAGGGAGGGTAGAGACCCAGTACTTC.

This chain uses TRBV27 with TRBJ2-7, with 9 bases aligning to TRBD1. V shed 0 bases and J 5 bases; nucleotides not matched to a gene: 8. This CDR3 region has 16 residues. Germline V gives CDR1 MNHEY, CDR2 SMNVEV (reference sequence). The CDR3, as DNA: TGTGCCAGCAGTTTATCTAAAGGGACAGGGTCGGACGAGCAGTACTTC. Protein product: CASSLSKGTGSDEQYF.

The rearrangement uses TRBV28 and TRBJ1-3; no firm D call. The CDR3 is 15 residues long. Germline V gene sequence: CDR1 MDHEN, CDR2 SYDVKM. Trimming shortened V by 2 bases and J by 0 bases, and 8 bases separated the two germline ends. The CDR3 region is CASSLAASSGNTIYF. In DNA form, the CDR3 reads TGTGCCAGCAGTTTAGCAGCTAGCTCTGGAAACACCATATATTTT.

The table lists this clonotype with a few counts. V usage is TRBV27 and J usage is TRBJ2-7, with D possibly being TRBD1 or TRBD2 (5 bases each). Germline CDR1 is MNHEY and CDR2 is SMNVEV (reference sequence). V lost 5 bases and J 4 bases, leaving 15 bases between the germline ends. The CDR3 is 14 amino acids. The CDR3 coding sequence is TGTGCCAGCAGTACCGGGACGGTGCCTTACGAGCAGTACTTC. Translating gives CASSTGTVPYEQYF.

V gene TRBV5-1 combines with J gene TRBJ2-5; TRBD2 matches 13 bases. The junction had 6 bases not matched to a gene; V was cut back by 4 bases and J by 0 bases. CDR1 is SGHRS and CDR2 is YFSETQ in the germline V gene. The CDR3 spans 17 residues. CDR3 sequence: CASSTGLAGVDQETQYF. DNA for the CDR3: TGCGCCAGCAGCACCGGACTAGCGGGGGTAGACCAAGAGACCCAGTACTTC.

This chain uses TRBV5-4 with TRBJ1-6, with a possible D match to TRBD1 (6 bases). V gave up 0 bases and J gave up 5 bases, with 12 bases separating them. The germline V gene encodes CDR1 SGHNT and CDR2 YYREEE (reference sequence). The CDR3 length is 16 residues. CDR3 loop: CASSLEGHGDNSPLHF. The CDR3 nucleotides are TGTGCCAGCAGCTTGGAGGGACATGGAGATAATTCACCCCTCCACTTT.

This clonotype has a single count. This chain links TRBV27 with TRBJ2-4; unclear D gene. The V gene lost 9 bases and the J gene lost 7 bases, with 16 bases spanning the gap. Germline CDR1 MNHEY, CDR2 SMNVEV (reference sequence). This CDR3 spans 13 amino acids. CDR3 amino acids: CASSAGYSNIQYF. The CDR3 DNA is TGTGCCAGTTCGGCCGGGTACAGCAACATTCAGTACTTC.